A selection of T cell receptor beta chains follows, all from one sample in a study of long-term antiretroviral therapy in people with HIV. Measured with immunoSEQ multiplex PCR; TCRdb has only the in-frame clones, and not every one. The profile shows roughly 16,000 clones, over 75% of them singletons. The sample consisted of unsorted PBMCs, taken 0.3 years after starting antiretroviral therapy. The receptors shown here come from a man aged 18-30 years with HIV. The CDR3 runs from the conserved cysteine through the conserved F or W. The D gene is left open where the match is weak. Clone size is stated in some rows and not others, as once, few, many or a class when expanded.

j_call d_call v_call clone_size cdr3_aa cdr3_nt
TRBJ2-3 TRBD2 TRBV2 NA CASSGGLAGAARGDTQYF TGTGCCAGCAGTGGGGGTCTAGCGGGGGCGGCACGGGGAGATACGCAGTATTTT
TRBJ1-1 TRBD1 TRBV5-1 NA CASSLSYAIGQGNTEAFF TGCGCCAGCAGCTTGTCGTATGCTATAGGACAGGGAAATACTGAAGCTTTCTTT
TRBJ1-2 NA TRBV6-5 NA CAIGTAANYGYTF TGTGCCATTGGGACCGCCGCTAACTATGGCTACACCTTC
TRBJ2-2 TRBD1 TRBV25-1 NA CASSGQGDTGELFF TGTGCCAGCAGTGGACAGGGGGACACCGGGGAGCTGTTTTTT
TRBJ1-1 TRBD1 TRBV11-3 NA CASSSTGEEAFF TGTGCCAGCAGCTCCACAGGGGAAGAAGCTTTCTTT
TRBJ2-6 TRBD1 TRBV11-3 NA CASRARDSGSGANVLTF TGTGCCAGCAGGGCCCGGGACAGTGGTTCTGGGGCCAACGTCCTGACTTTC
TRBJ1-1 TRBD1 TRBV28 NA CASSPLEGARNTEAFF TGTGCCAGCAGTCCCCTGGAGGGGGCAAGGAACACTGAAGCTTTCTTT
TRBJ1-1 NA TRBV6-5 NA CASSRPGYTEAFF TGTGCCAGCAGTCGTCCAGGGTACACTGAAGCTTTCTTT
TRBJ1-1 TRBD1 TRBV6-5 NA CASSYSPLPGGAEAFF TGTGCCAGCAGTTACTCTCCCCTACCAGGGGGTGCGGAAGCTTTCTTT
TRBJ2-6 TRBD1 TRBV7-9 NA CASSLKSRTGPSGANVLTF TGTGCCAGCAGCTTAAAATCTCGGACAGGTCCCTCTGGGGCCAACGTCCTGACTTTC
TRBJ2-1 NA TRBV5-1 NA CASSLAGADNEQFF TGCGCCAGCAGCTTGGCGGGGGCCGACAATGAGCAGTTCTTC
TRBJ1-5 NA TRBV15 NA CATSRDRWTNQPQHF TGTGCCACCAGCAGAGATCGGTGGACCAATCAGCCCCAGCATTTT
TRBJ1-1 NA TRBV7-8 NA CASSLFTEGRNTEAFF TGTGCCAGCAGCTTATTTACCGAGGGGCGGAACACTGAAGCTTTCTTT
TRBJ1-6 TRBD1 TRBV28 few CASSPGQGGSPLHF TGTGCCAGCAGCCCAGGACAGGGCGGTTCACCCCTCCACTTT
TRBJ2-2 NA TRBV28 NA CASSKGRDPTGELFF TGTGCCAGCAGCAAGGGCCGGGATCCCACCGGGGAGCTGTTTTTT
TRBJ1-3 NA TRBV2 few CASRQQVPSGNTIYF TGTGCCAGCAGACAGCAGGTACCCTCTGGAAACACCATATATTTT
TRBJ1-4 NA TRBV6-5 NA CASSYSSGGVEKLFF TGTGCCAGCAGTTACTCGAGTGGGGGAGTTGAAAAACTGTTTTTT
TRBJ2-3 NA TRBV11-2 NA CASSLHPGADTQYF TGTGCCAGCAGCTTACACCCGGGTGCAGATACGCAGTATTTT
TRBJ1-4 NA TRBV11-2 few CASRASEKLFF TGTGCCAGCAGGGCCAGCGAAAAACTGTTTTTT
TRBJ2-7 TRBD1 TRBV6-1 NA CASSAGTGGSEQYF TGTGCCAGCAGCGCCGGGACAGGGGGCAGCGAGCAGTACTTC
TRBJ2-7 NA TRBV19 NA CASSMGSPYYEQYF TGTGCCAGTAGTATGGGCAGTCCCTACTACGAGCAGTACTTC
TRBJ2-2 NA TRBV7-3 once CASSLTNEANTGELFF TGTGCCAGCAGCTTAACGAATGAGGCGAACACCGGGGAGCTGTTTTTT
TRBJ2-3 NA TRBV11-3 NA CASSSMSLTQYF TGTGCCAGCAGTTCAATGAGTCTAACGCAGTATTTT
TRBJ1-1 NA TRBV7-9 NA CASSLLETANTEAFF TGTGCCAGCAGCCTGCTTGAGACAGCGAACACTGAAGCTTTCTTT
TRBJ1-4 NA TRBV5-6 NA CASTVGGSLELFF TGTGCCAGCACCGTCGGTGGCTCCCTAGAACTGTTTTTT
TRBJ2-3 NA TRBV5-6 NA CASRQARTRRTDTQYF TGTGCCAGCCGCCAAGCCCGGACCCGCCGCACAGATACGCAGTATTTT
TRBJ2-2 NA TRBV30 NA CAWSLRHGELFF TGTGCCTGGAGCCTGAGGCACGGGGAGCTGTTTTTT
TRBJ1-1 NA TRBV19 NA CASTSSKAAEAFF TGTGCCAGTACCTCATCGAAGGCCGCTGAAGCTTTCTTT
TRBJ2-5 NA TRBV4-1 NA CASSQEHRQETQYF TGCGCCAGCAGCCAAGAACACAGGCAAGAGACCCAGTACTTC
TRBJ1-1 TRBD1 TRBV7-8 once CASSSPGQGNTEAFF TGTGCCAGCAGCTCCCCGGGACAGGGCAACACTGAAGCTTTCTTT
TRBJ2-5 NA TRBV5-1 NA CASSLEGKQETQYF TGCGCCAGCAGCTTGGAAGGGAAACAAGAGACCCAGTACTTC
TRBJ1-6 NA TRBV6-6 NA CASSFVSGQINSPLHF TGTGCCAGCAGTTTCGTATCCGGACAGATAAATTCACCCCTCCACTTT
TRBJ2-3 TRBD2 TRBV14 NA CASSRAGTTPTDTQYF TGTGCCAGCAGCCGAGCGGGGACTACCCCCACAGATACGCAGTATTTT
TRBJ1-1 NA TRBV18 NA CASSPGQANTEAFF TGTGCCAGCTCGCCAGGACAAGCGAACACTGAAGCTTTCTTT
TRBJ1-1 NA TRBV5-1 NA CASSLEDPTEAFF TGCGCCAGCAGCTTGGAGGACCCCACTGAAGCTTTCTTT
TRBJ1-1 NA TRBV15 NA CATSRVGDYTEAFF TGTGCCACCAGCAGAGTCGGGGACTACACTGAAGCTTTCTTT
TRBJ2-1 TRBD2 TRBV5-5 NA CASSLRGLAGTPNNEQFF TGTGCCAGCAGCTTGCGGGGACTAGCGGGGACGCCCAACAATGAGCAGTTCTTC
TRBJ2-7 NA TRBV28 NA CASSFDSATYEQYF TGTGCCAGCAGTTTCGACAGTGCCACCTACGAGCAGTACTTC
TRBJ1-1 NA TRBV5-4 NA CASSTIFQGEVAFF TGTGCCAGCAGCACGATATTTCAGGGAGAAGTCGCTTTCTTT
TRBJ1-2 NA TRBV15 NA CATSREARTSVNYGYTF TGTGCCACCAGCAGAGAAGCGCGAACCTCCGTAAACTATGGCTACACCTTC
TRBJ2-2 TRBD1 TRBV28 NA CASSLGYRGKAGELFF TGTGCCAGCAGTTTAGGTTACAGGGGGAAGGCCGGGGAGCTGTTTTTT
TRBJ1-3 NA TRBV2 NA CASSGTSGNTIYF TGTGCCAGCAGTGGGACATCTGGAAACACCATATATTTT
TRBJ1-4 NA TRBV7-6 NA CASSLNVEGGRTNEKLFF TGTGCCAGCAGCTTAAATGTGGAGGGGGGACGAACTAATGAAAAACTGTTTTTT
TRBJ1-2 NA TRBV5-1 once CASSLLSGDYGYTF TGCGCCAGCAGCTTGTTATCCGGGGACTATGGCTACACCTTC
TRBJ1-2 NA TRBV7-9 NA CASSLAGERGDYGYTF TGTGCCAGCAGCTTAGCTGGGGAGCGGGGAGACTATGGCTACACCTTC
TRBJ2-7 TRBD1 TRBV10-3 NA CAITGTGGEEQYF TGTGCCATAACCGGGACAGGGGGTGAGGAGCAGTACTTC
TRBJ2-2 NA TRBV4-1 NA CASSQAGGDGELFF TGCGCCAGCAGCCAGGCCGGCGGGGACGGGGAGCTGTTTTTT
TRBJ2-7 NA TRBV5-1 few CASSARGSSYEQYF TGCGCCAGCAGCGCCCGGGGCAGCTCCTACGAGCAGTACTTC
TRBJ2-1 TRBD2 TRBV5-1 NA CASSGGGGAYLGYNEQFF TGCGCCAGCAGCGGTGGCGGGGGGGCCTATTTAGGTTACAATGAGCAGTTCTTC
TRBJ2-2 TRBD1 TRBV18 few CASSPGTGGATGELFF TGTGCCAGCTCACCTGGGACAGGGGGCGCGACCGGGGAGCTGTTTTTT
TRBJ1-4 TRBD1 TRBV11-2 NA CASSPTGTANEKLFF TGTGCCAGCAGCCCGACCGGGACAGCCAATGAAAAACTGTTTTTT